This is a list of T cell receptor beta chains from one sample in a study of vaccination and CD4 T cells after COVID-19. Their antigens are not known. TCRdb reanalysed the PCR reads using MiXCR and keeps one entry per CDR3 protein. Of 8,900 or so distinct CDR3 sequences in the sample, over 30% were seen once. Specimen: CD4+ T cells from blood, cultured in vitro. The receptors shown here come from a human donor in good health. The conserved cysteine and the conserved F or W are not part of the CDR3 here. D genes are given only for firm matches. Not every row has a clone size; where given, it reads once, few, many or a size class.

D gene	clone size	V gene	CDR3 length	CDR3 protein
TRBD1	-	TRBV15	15	ATSRDNWTGGHSPLH
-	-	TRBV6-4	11	ASSTFFLGGYT
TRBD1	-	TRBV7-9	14	ASSSGTGPPYYGYT
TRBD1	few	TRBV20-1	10	SARTGDTEAF
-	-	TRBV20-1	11	SAPRAPLYEQY
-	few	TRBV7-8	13	ASSWGPKGNSPLH
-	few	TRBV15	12	ATSRDSGNQPQH
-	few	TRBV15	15	ATSRVGQVLMNTEAF
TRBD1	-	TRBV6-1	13	ASSGGQADQETQY
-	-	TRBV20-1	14	SAQGRGRVMNTEAF
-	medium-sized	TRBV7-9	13	ASSHQGKGNQPQH
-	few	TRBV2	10	ASSEGTREAF
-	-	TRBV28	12	ASRSSGQPYGYT
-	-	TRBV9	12	ASSVGDDQETQY
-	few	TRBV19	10	ASSITIGAQY
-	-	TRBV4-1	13	ASSPGEGGSYGYT
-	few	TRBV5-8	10	ASSLDGYGYT
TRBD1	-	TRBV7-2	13	ASSPLGQGNYGYT
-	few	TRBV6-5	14	ASSYLSTQEGSPLH
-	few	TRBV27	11	ASSFMGNQPQH
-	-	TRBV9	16	ASSVARASVGKEETQY
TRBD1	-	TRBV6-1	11	ASSRDRGHGYT
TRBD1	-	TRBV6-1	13	ASSEAGQGGYGYT
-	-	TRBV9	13	ASSLGTIYQETQY
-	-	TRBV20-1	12	SAEAPGRSDGYT
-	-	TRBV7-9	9	ASSFGQEQF
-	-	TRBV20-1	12	RAVTLTINTEAF
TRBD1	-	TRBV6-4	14	ASSDVSGTGIETQY
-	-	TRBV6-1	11	ASEGERTGELF
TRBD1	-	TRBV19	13	ASSMWDSRNYGYT
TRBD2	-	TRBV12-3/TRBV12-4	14	ASSPALAGVQDTQY
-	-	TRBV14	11	ASNPTGPGTQY
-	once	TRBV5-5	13	ASSLGRGNTGELF
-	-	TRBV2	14	ASSVGRSHSTGELF
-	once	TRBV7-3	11	ASSLSKADTQY
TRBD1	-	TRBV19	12	ASSSRQGNTEAF
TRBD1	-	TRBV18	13	ASSPRDSINSPLH
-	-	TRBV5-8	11	ASSLTYGTEAF
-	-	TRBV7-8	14	ASSFSGIPGTGELF
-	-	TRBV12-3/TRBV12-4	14	ASSLFSGARSYGYT
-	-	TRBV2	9	ASSEWETQY
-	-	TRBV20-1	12	SATRRGINQPQH
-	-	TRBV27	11	ASSFRGGYGYT
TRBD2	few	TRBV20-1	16	SARDPLAGGLNTETQY
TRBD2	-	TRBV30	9	AGRGYYEQY
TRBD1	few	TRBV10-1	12	ASSPDRVGQPQH
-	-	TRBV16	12	ASSQGYSDQPQH
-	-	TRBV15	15	ATSRGADYANTGELF